These T cell receptor beta chains were read from a single sample in a study of OX40 agonist ivuxolimab in advanced cancers. The table came from immunoSEQ multiplex PCR; TCRdb's copy has only in-frame clones and leaves some out. Seen here are approximately 56,000 clones, roughly nine tenths observed once, and the top ten hold 11% to 15%. This material consisted of CD4+ or CD8+ T cells sorted from blood, taken in a trial of the OX40 agonist ivuxolimab. These receptors came from an adult with an advanced solid tumor such as melanoma, head and neck, liver or kidney cancer. The CDR3 runs from the conserved cysteine through the conserved F or W. A D gene is named only where the DNA matches it firmly. Expanded clones get a size class; other rows say once, few or many, or leave the size out.

clone_size j_call d_call v_call cdr3_nt cdr3_aa
. TRBJ2-3 . TRBV19 TGTGCCAGTAGTATTCGCACCACAGATACGCAGTATTTT CASSIRTTDTQYF
. TRBJ1-1 TRBD1 TRBV28 TGTGCCAGCAGTCTGACAGGGGGCGAGACTGAAGCTTTCTTT CASSLTGGETEAFF
. TRBJ1-2 . TRBV10-2 TGCGCCAGCAGTGAGTCGTCGGGGAGGGGGAATGGCTACACCTTC CASSESSGRGNGYTF
. TRBJ2-1 TRBD1 TRBV5-6 TGTGCCAGCAGTTTTGGTAGGGGGCCCTACAATGAGCAGTTCTTC CASSFGRGPYNEQFF
. TRBJ1-1 . TRBV6-6 TGTGCCAGCAGTCACCATGTTGGGGGGCCTTGGACTGAAGCTTTCTTT CASSHHVGGPWTEAFF
. TRBJ2-5 . TRBV11-2 TGTGCCAGCAGCTTACGGGCGGACCAAGAGACCCAGTACTTC CASSLRADQETQYF
once TRBJ1-2 . TRBV27 TGTGCCAGCAGTTTGGGGCCGAGCTATGGCTACACCTTC CASSLGPSYGYTF
. TRBJ2-3 . TRBV10-1 TGCGCCAGCAGTGATGGACAGAGGACAGATACGCAGTATTTT CASSDGQRTDTQYF
. TRBJ2-3 . TRBV5-1 TGCGCCAGCAGCTTGTTTGAGACGGGGGGCACAGATACGCAGTATTTT CASSLFETGGTDTQYF
. TRBJ2-3 . TRBV6-5 TGTGCCAGCTCCCCCGGACAGCCCACAGATACGCAGTATTTT CASSPGQPTDTQYF
once TRBJ2-7 . TRBV6-5 TGTGCCAGCAGTACAGGGTCTATCTACGAGCAGTACTTC CASSTGSIYEQYF
. TRBJ2-3 . TRBV5-4 TGTGCCAGCAGCTTGTTAACGGGCGGTAACACAGATACGCAGTATTTT CASSLLTGGNTDTQYF
once TRBJ1-1 . TRBV30 TGTGCCTGGAGTGTAAGGGGGAACACTGAAGCTTTCTTT CAWSVRGNTEAFF
. TRBJ1-1 TRBD1 TRBV30 TGTGCCTGGGGCCTCGGGACAGCTCTCACTGAAGCTTTCTTT CAWGLGTALTEAFF
. TRBJ1-1 . TRBV6-5 TGTGCCAGCAGAGGGACGAACACTGAAGCTTTCTTT CASRGTNTEAFF
. TRBJ1-2 . TRBV4-2 TGTGCCAGCAGCCAAGAGACAACCTATGGCTACACCTTC CASSQETTYGYTF
. TRBJ2-6 . TRBV7-9 TGTGCCAGCAGTCTACCTCACTCTGGGGCCAACGTCCTGACTTTC CASSLPHSGANVLTF
. TRBJ1-1 . TRBV11-2 TGTGCCAGCAGCTTATCTCGCGGCAGGGTCGGCACTGAAGCTTTCTTT CASSLSRGRVGTEAFF
once TRBJ2-3 . TRBV5-8 TGTGCCAGCAGCTTATCCGAGAACCAGGATACGCAGTATTTT CASSLSENQDTQYF
. TRBJ1-1 . TRBV4-3 TGCGCCAGCAGCCAAGACAGGGCGGGCACTGAAGCTTTCTTT CASSQDRAGTEAFF
. TRBJ2-1 . TRBV6-6 TGTGCCAGCAGTTACTCTGCGGGGGCTGGGGATGAGCAGTTCTTC CASSYSAGAGDEQFF
. TRBJ2-1 . TRBV4-1 TGCGCCAGCAGCCCTATGGAGCGGAGCTCCTACAATGAGCAGTTCTTC CASSPMERSSYNEQFF
. TRBJ1-1 . TRBV5-1 TGCGCCAGCAGCTTGGAATCGGCAGAGAACACTGAAGCTTTCTTT CASSLESAENTEAFF
. TRBJ2-7 . TRBV23-1 TGCGCCAGCAGTCACCTCGTGGGGGAGATACAGTACTTC CASSHLVGEIQYF
. TRBJ2-1 TRBD2 TRBV4-1 TGCGCCAGCAGCCAGCGGGGGGCAAATGAGCAGTTCTTC CASSQRGANEQFF
. TRBJ2-7 . TRBV19 TGTGCCAGTAAGGGGGGGGTCTCCTACGAGCAGTACTTC CASKGGVSYEQYF
. TRBJ2-7 . TRBV5-4 TGTGTCAGCAGCTCGAACATACCTGGACCGGACGGGGACGAGCAGTACTTC CVSSSNIPGPDGDEQYF
. TRBJ2-1 TRBD2 TRBV4-3 TGCGCCAGCAGCCAAGATGGGGGGGGTGAGCAGTTCTTC CASSQDGGGEQFF
once TRBJ1-2 TRBD1 TRBV5-6 TGTGCCAGCAGCTTGGGTGCAGGGACAGGACCCTATGGCTACACCTTC CASSLGAGTGPYGYTF
. TRBJ1-1 TRBD1 TRBV7-2 TGTGCCAGCAGCTACGACAGGGGGATAACTGAAGCTTTCTTT CASSYDRGITEAFF